This record looks at one T cell receptor (beta chain) sequence and its context. As yet, its antigen is unknown. MiXCR, run by TCRdb on the 5' RACE reads, gives a single entry per CDR3 protein. The sample consists of 350,000 to 500,000 distinct CDR3 sequences, under 25% of them appearing once. The CDR3 covers 15 residues. Germline V lookup: CDR1 SQVTM, CDR2 ANQGSEA. With 7 bases removed from V and 0 bases from J, the gap between germline ends came to 18 bases. This record comes from a study of T-cell memory formation after mild COVID-19. About the research overall: Across donors, TCR clusters were largely donor specific.

General study points: The study found contracting CD4+ clones mainly in CM and EM and contracting CD8+ clones in EMRA. Clones that contracted from day 15 to 85 had balanced CD4/CD8; later expanders were CD4+ biased.

This receptor was taken from an adult woman who had mild COVID-19 (a few samples of this study predate the infection). Cell type and time point are not known. V gene TRBV29-1 combines with J gene TRBJ1-1, with D possibly TRBD1 on 5 matching bases. The sequenced material came from PBMCs or a T cell subset sorted from them (not recorded which). The CDR3 bases are TGCAGCGCTAGGACTCGGGGGTTTATGAACACTGAAGCTTTCTTT. The encoded protein is CSARTRGFMNTEAFF. The entire variable domain, with the rest obtained from reference TRBV29-1 and TRBJ1-1, is as follows: SAVISQKPSRDICQRGTSLTIQCQVDSQVTMMFWYRQQPGQSLTLIATANQGSEATYESGFVIDKFPISRPNLTFSTLTVSNMSPEDSSIYLCSARTRGFMNTEAFFGQGTRLTVV.